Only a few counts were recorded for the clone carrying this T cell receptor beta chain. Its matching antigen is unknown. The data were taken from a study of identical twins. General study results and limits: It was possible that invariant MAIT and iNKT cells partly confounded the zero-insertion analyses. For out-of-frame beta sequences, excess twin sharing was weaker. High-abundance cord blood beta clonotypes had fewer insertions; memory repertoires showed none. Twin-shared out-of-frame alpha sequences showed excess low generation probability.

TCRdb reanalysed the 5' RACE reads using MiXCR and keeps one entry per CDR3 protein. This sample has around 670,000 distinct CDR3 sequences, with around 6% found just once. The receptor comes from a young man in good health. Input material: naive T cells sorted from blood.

CDR3 in DNA: TGCAGTGCTAGAGCGGGACAGGGGGCGCTGGTTGGCACTGAAGCTTTCTTT. Its protein product is CSARAGQGALVGTEAFF. The chain carries TRBV20-1 and TRBJ1-1; TRBD1 aligns across 12 bases. Germline CDR1 reads DFQATT; CDR2 reads SNEGSKA (reference sequence). CDR3 length: 17 amino acids. J lost 4 bases, V lost 1 base, and 10 bases had no gene match.